These 16 T cell receptor beta chains originate from one sample sequenced in a study of shared clonotypes between healthy human individuals. Clones were sequenced by immunoSEQ multiplex PCR, and TCRdb holds only the in-frame ones, with some missing. The profile shows some 2,500,000 clones, roughly 92% of them singletons. What was sequenced was naive CD4+ T cells from PBMCs. The subset denotes: CD45RA+ positively selected. The receptors were gathered from a man younger than 35 in good health. Some clones in this sample may be carry-over from other donors' samples.

The chain couples TRBV6-6 to TRBJ2-5; D uncertain. V was clipped by 5 bases and J by 0 bases, with 10 bases between them. The CDR3 has 14 amino acids. Germline CDR1 is MNHNY and CDR2 is SVGAGI (reference sequence). The CDR3 DNA is TGTGCCAGCAGTCCGAGACGGAACCAAGAGACCCAGTACTTC. Translation: CASSPRRNQETQYF.

J is TRBJ2-3 and V is TRBV9; a possible D gene is TRBD1 (5 bases). CDR1 is SGDLS, CDR2 YYNGEE, per germline. The CDR3 covers 14 residues. With 0 bases removed from V and 2 bases from J, the gap between germline ends came to 7 bases. CDR3 amino acids: CASSVVDNTDTQYF. The CDR3 bases are TGTGCCAGCAGCGTAGTGGACAACACAGATACGCAGTATTTT.

The V gene is TRBV6-1, the J gene TRBJ2-7; 10 nucleotides line up with TRBD1. Unmatched junction bases numbered 3, after V lost 6 bases and J lost 1 base. The CDR3 runs to 14 residues. In germline, CDR1 is MNHNS, CDR2 SASEGT. The CDR3 sequence: CASRRDRGSYEQYF. CDR3 in DNA: TGTGCCAGCAGAAGGGACAGGGGTTCCTACGAGCAGTACTTC.

This chain links TRBV7-8 with TRBJ2-7; 10 nucleotides match TRBD2. The germline CDR1 and CDR2 sequences are SGHVS and FQNEAQ. This CDR3 is 16 amino acids long. V gave up 7 bases and J gave up 7 bases; unmatched junction bases: 16. CDR3 protein: CASTVPGGLAGEEQYF. The CDR3 nucleotides are TGTGCCAGCACCGTCCCCGGGGGGCTAGCGGGAGAAGAGCAGTACTTC. Drawing the rest from reference TRBV7-8 and TRBJ2-7, the complete variable domain is GAGVSQSPRYKVAKRGQDVALRCDPISGHVSLFWYQQALGQGPEFLTYFQNEAQLDKSGLPSDRFFAERPEGSVSTLKIQRTQQEDSAVYLCASTVPGGLAGEEQYFGPGTRLTVT.

V usage is TRBV6-4 and J usage is TRBJ2-7, with 8 bases aligning to TRBD1. This CDR3 is 12 amino acids long. Germline V gene sequence: CDR1 MRHNA, CDR2 SNTAGT. Trimming took 9 bases from V and 7 from J; bases not matched to a gene: 8. The CDR3 protein is CASPQGAREQYF. As DNA, the CDR3 is TGTGCCAGTCCGCAGGGGGCAAGGGAGCAGTACTTC.

The genes are TRBV6-6 and TRBJ1-1; D is unresolved. The CDR3 consists of 14 residues. V was pared by 6 bases and J by 5 bases, with 16 bases between. The germline V gene has CDR1 MNHNY and CDR2 SVGAGI (reference sequence). As DNA, the CDR3 is TGTGCCAGCAGACCGATCCGCGCCTTTACTGAAGCTTTCTTT. It yields the protein CASRPIRAFTEAFF.

V and J are TRBV6-6 and TRBJ2-3; 10 bases map to TRBD1. The junction had 7 bases not matched to a gene; V was cut back by 5 bases and J by 5 bases. Germline assignment: CDR1 MNHNY and CDR2 SVGAGI (reference sequence). The CDR3 length is 15 residues. CDR3 DNA sequence: TGTGCCAGCAGTAGTAGACAGGGGGCGGGAGATACGCAGTATTTT. It encodes CASSSRQGAGDTQYF.

This chain links TRBV18 with TRBJ2-3, with 9 positions matching TRBD2. Germline V gene data show CDR1 as KGHSH and CDR2 as LQKENI. Losses at the gene ends were 3 bases for V and 5 bases for J; bases not matched to a gene: 3. This CDR3 is 14 amino acids long. The CDR3, as DNA: TGTGCCAGCTCACCCGGACTAGCGCGAGATACGCAGTATTTT. Amino acid sequence: CASSPGLARDTQYF.

This rearrangement joins TRBV30 to TRBJ2-7; D ambiguous. The germline V and J ends were trimmed by 2 bases and 7 bases, with 9 bases remaining between them. Germline CDR1 is GTSNPN and CDR2 is SVGIG (reference sequence). The CDR3 sequence is 11 residues long. The CDR3 region has the DNA TGTGCCTGGAGTTTTCGGCTGGAGCAGTACTTC. This codes for CAWSFRLEQYF.

This chain joins TRBV29-1 and TRBJ2-3; D could derive from TRBD1 or TRBD2 (6 bases each). V shed 7 bases and J shed 1 base, with 15 bases lying between them. The germline CDR1 and CDR2 sequences are SQVTM and ANQGSEA. The CDR3 totals 14 residues. CDR3 loop: CSAPRGAGTDTQYF. CDR3 sequence (DNA): TGCAGCGCGCCGAGGGGGGCCGGCACAGATACGCAGTATTTT.

The chain links TRBV19 to TRBJ2-4, with D possibly being TRBD1 (6 bases). The CDR3 has 13 residues. V lost 8 bases and J 4 bases, leaving 12 bases between the germline ends. Germline assignment: CDR1 LNHDA and CDR2 SQIVND (reference sequence). The CDR3 nucleotides read TGTGCCAGTGGTTCCGACAGGAAAAACATTCAGTACTTC. Its translation is CASGSDRKNIQYF.

This chain joins TRBV6-5 and TRBJ1-1; D is unresolved. V shed 6 bases and J shed 7 bases, with 21 bases lying between them. The CDR3 consists of 15 residues. Germline V gene data show CDR1 as MNHEY and CDR2 as SVGAGI. The CDR3: CASSPLEAVRVEAFF. CDR3 coding DNA: TGTGCCAGCAGCCCCCTTGAGGCAGTGAGGGTTGAAGCTTTCTTT.

This chain connects TRBV2 to TRBJ2-2; the D gene is possibly TRBD2 (5 bases). Germline V gene data show CDR1 as SNHLY and CDR2 as FYNNEI. V lost 4 bases and J lost 0, with 12 bases in between. The CDR3 runs to 16 residues. CDR3 nucleotide sequence: TGTGCCAGCAGTGCGTCTTGGACTTCGAACACCGGGGAGCTGTTTTTT. Its translation: CASSASWTSNTGELFF.

The V call is TRBV5-1, the J call TRBJ1-4; unclear D gene. Germline-derived CDR1 and CDR2 are SGHRS and YFSETQ. The CDR3 contains 13 residues. Deletions cut 2 bases from V and 2 bases from J, with 4 bases between. Written as DNA, the CDR3 is TGCGCCAGCAGCTTCTCCACTAATGAAAAACTGTTTTTT. Translated: CASSFSTNEKLFF.

V gene TRBV28 combines with J gene TRBJ1-2, with D possibly TRBD1 on 6 matching bases. The CDR3 length is 15 residues. CDR1 and CDR2 from the germline V gene are MDHEN and SYDVKM. Trimming removed 4 bases at V and 6 bases at J, with 18 bases between. In DNA, the CDR3 is TGTGCCAGCAGTTCCCCGGGCAGGGGCGGGAATGGCTACACCTTC. This gives the protein CASSSPGRGGNGYTF.

The CDR3 loop is CASSPEGANGYTF. The DNA of the CDR3 is TGCGCCAGCAGCCCTGAGGGGGCGAACGGCTACACCTTC. This sequence joins TRBV5-1 and TRBJ1-2, with 7 nucleotides matching TRBD1. This CDR3 is 13 amino acids long. CDR1 SGHRS and CDR2 YFSETQ come from the germline V gene. With V trimmed by 4 bases and J by 8 bases, 8 bases remained unmatched.